The TCR beta chain described here comes from a study of cytomegalovirus exposure and HLA in healthy donors. J was trimmed by 8 bases and V by 1 base; bases with no gene match: 6. This CDR3 contains 14 residues. Looked up from germline, CDR1 is SGHNT and CDR2 is YYREEE (reference sequence). Comment on this clone: Its cognate antigen is unknown.

The PCR had 60 Vbeta and 13 Jbeta primers. The method was immunoSEQ multiplex PCR; TCRdb's version includes in-frame clones alone and lacks a portion of them. Of about 190,000 clones in the sample, 75% to 90% are singletons; the top ten hold 6.3%. The study's findings and limits: Immune exposure was documented only through CMV serostatus. Segments of the TCR beta V type were, in most cases, productive about 90% or about 30% of the time in an earlier analysis. Listed as cytomegalovirus-associated were 150 or so TCR beta chains. What TCR beta sequences reportedly achieved was accurate prediction of HLA-A and HLA-B alleles in most subjects.

V and J are TRBV5-4 and TRBJ2-1, with 7 positions matching TRBD1. This clonotype was obtained from a man aged 35 to 55 in good health and CMV-seropositive. The sample taken for sequencing was PBMCs. The CDR3 region has the DNA TGTGCCAGCAGCTTGCGAGGGGGCGGCGATGAGCAGTTCTTC. This sequence encodes CASSLRGGGDEQFF.